This TCR beta chain was retrieved from a study of cytomegalovirus exposure and HLA in healthy donors. Points from the study as a whole: There were 150 or so TCR beta chains listed as cytomegalovirus-associated.

This clone has a handful of counts. Its matching antigen is unknown. The data were produced by immunoSEQ multiplex PCR, yet TCRdb's version contains in-frame clones alone and is incomplete. The data show 150,000 to 200,000 clones, with just under 85% seen just once and over 2% held by the top ten. Germline assignment: CDR1 MNHEY and CDR2 SMNVEV (reference sequence). After removal of 5 bases from V and 3 bases from J, the junction contained 7 bases not matched to a gene. This CDR3 contains 14 residues. Sequences were obtained from PBMCs. The clonotype was recovered from a man aged 25 to 40 in good health and CMV-seropositive. The genes are TRBV27 and TRBJ2-7; 7 bases line up with TRBD1. CDR3 region: CASSRRTGGYEQYF. The DNA for the CDR3 is TGTGCCAGCAGTCGACGGACAGGCGGCTACGAGCAGTACTTC.